This is a list of T cell receptor beta chains from one sample in a study of beta chain features in type 1 diabetes. Produced via immunoSEQ multiplex PCR; TCRdb's table is partial and in-frame only. This table has roughly 610,000 clones, roughly 15% appearing once. The sequenced sample consisted of naive CD4+ T cells from blood. The receptors stem from a man aged 18 to 30 in good health. The CDR3 runs from the conserved cysteine through the conserved F or W. The D gene is left open where the match is weak. For some rows the clone size is stated as once, few or many, or as a class when expanded; others skip it.

>few|TRBV4-1|TRBD2|TRBJ2-3
TGCGCCAGCAGCCAACGGGGGACTAGCGGGAGTAGAGCGGGGTCCACAGATACGCAGTATTTT
CASSQRGTSGSRAGSTDTQYF
>NA|TRBV4-1|NA|TRBJ2-5
TGCGCCAGCAGCCTCGAGTGGTGGGGACGGGAGACCCAGTACTTC
CASSLEWWGRETQYF
>NA|TRBV28|TRBD1|TRBJ1-2
TGTGCCAGCAGTTACAGGGGGCGCGGCTATGGCTACACCTTC
CASSYRGRGYGYTF
>few|TRBV7-7|NA|TRBJ2-5
TGTGCCAGCAGCTTATTTTCTACGGAGACCCAGTACTTC
CASSLFSTETQYF
>few|TRBV7-9|NA|TRBJ2-7
TGTGCCAGCAGCTTAAATTACGAGCAGTACTTC
CASSLNYEQYF
>NA|TRBV7-2|NA|TRBJ1-3
TGTGCCAGCAGCCTCCTCAGGGCGATCTCTGGAAACACCATATATTTT
CASSLLRAISGNTIYF
>few|TRBV30|NA|TRBJ1-1
TGTGCCTGGAGTTTGACACGACTGAACACTGAAGCTTTCTTT
CAWSLTRLNTEAFF
>few|TRBV5-6|NA|TRBJ1-2
TGTGCCAGCAGCTTGAGAAGTGGCTACACCTTC
CASSLRSGYTF
>few|TRBV7-2|TRBD2|TRBJ2-3
TGTGCCAGCAGCTTAATGGGCGGGGGAGTAGATACGCAGTATTTT
CASSLMGGGVDTQYF
>NA|TRBV6-5|TRBD2|TRBJ2-1
TGTGCCAGCAGTTACTCAGAGACTAGCGTCAACAATGAGCAGTTCTTC
CASSYSETSVNNEQFF
>NA|TRBV14|NA|TRBJ1-2
TGTGCCAGCAGCCAAGATCGGACGCAGTATGGCTACACCTTC
CASSQDRTQYGYTF
>NA|TRBV7-3|NA|TRBJ1-2
TGTGCCAGCAGCTTAACCCCGTCTAACTATGGCTACACCTTC
CASSLTPSNYGYTF
>NA|TRBV29-1|NA|TRBJ1-1
TGCAGCGTCGCGGGGGTGGGGACTGAAGCTTTCTTT
CSVAGVGTEAFF
>NA|TRBV19|NA|TRBJ2-2
TGTGCCAGTAGTATTACGGCTCAGGAGGGTCGCGGGGAGCTGTTTTTT
CASSITAQEGRGELFF
>NA|TRBV29-1|TRBD1|TRBJ2-7
TGCAGCGTTGGGAACCGGGACAGGGCTGAGCAGTACTTC
CSVGNRDRAEQYF
>few|TRBV7-8|TRBD1|TRBJ1-6
TGTGCCAGCAGCGTCGACAGGGTACGGTCACCCCTCCACTTT
CASSVDRVRSPLHF
>NA|TRBV7-6|NA|TRBJ2-7
TGTGCCAGCAGCTTAAGGTCTGGCGGGATCACCTACGAGCAGTACTTC
CASSLRSGGITYEQYF
>NA|TRBV5-4|TRBD1|TRBJ1-5
TGTGCCAGCAGCTTGGAGGGACAGAGAAATCAGCCCCAGCATTTT
CASSLEGQRNQPQHF
>NA|TRBV4-3|NA|TRBJ1-2
TGCGCCAGCAGCCACAACAGGGACTATGGCTACACCTTC
CASSHNRDYGYTF
>few|TRBV7-9|TRBD1|TRBJ1-2
TGTGCCAGCAGCCCTCTACCGGGACAGGGTACCTATGGCTACACCTTC
CASSPLPGQGTYGYTF
>few|TRBV7-9|NA|TRBJ1-5
TGTGCCAGCAGCTTAGAAGGGGGTAGTGGTCAGCCCCAGCATTTT
CASSLEGGSGQPQHF
>NA|TRBV29-1|NA|TRBJ2-7
TGCAGCGGGGGACGGAGCTCCTACGAGCAGTACTTC
CSGGRSSYEQYF
>NA|TRBV29-1|NA|TRBJ2-5
TGCAGCGTTGTCCCCGAGCACCACACCCTCCAAGAGACCCAGTACTTC
CSVVPEHHTLQETQYF
>few|TRBV6-1|NA|TRBJ1-1
TGTGCTGGTACGACGAAGGTGATGAACACTGAAGCTTTCTTT
CAGTTKVMNTEAFF
>NA|TRBV29-1|NA|TRBJ2-2
TGCAGCGTTGAGTGGTCCGTCTCGAGGACCGGGGAGCTGTTTTTT
CSVEWSVSRTGELFF
>few|TRBV7-2|NA|TRBJ2-7
TGTGCCAGCAGCCCACGACTGATTACCTACGAGCAGTACTTC
CASSPRLITYEQYF
>NA|TRBV7-2|NA|TRBJ2-5
TGTGCCAGCAGCCTTAACCGCGGGGAGACCCAGTACTTC
CASSLNRGETQYF
>few|TRBV30|NA|TRBJ1-4
TGTGCCTGGATCGATCGGAGTGATGGAAAACTGTTTTTT
CAWIDRSDGKLFF